This T cell receptor beta chain emerged from a study of T cell repertoires in cytomegalovirus infection (dated 2019 in TCRdb). Background for the entire study: The peptide stimulations were aimed at well-studied HLA-B-restricted epitopes as well as recently identified HLA-C-restricted CMV epitopes, whose presentation resists viral immunomodulation. Because public TCR beta signatures pointed to carriage of CMV infection together with the matching HLA type, the HLA type of each donor mattered for the analysis.

The CDR3, cysteine through phenylalanine, is 17 amino acids long. The retained sequence is limited to the CDR3, 51 bases, with the frame set at the first base. CDR1 SEHNR and CDR2 FQNEAQ were looked up in the germline V gene (reference sequence). The V end loses 1 base and the J end loses 4 bases, and a stretch of 17 bases separates them. In light of the paper, this sample's treatment or condition label describes: in vitro stimulation with specific CMV peptide epitopes to enrich CMV-specific T cells. Overall study outcomes, separate from this receptor: In the ex vivo response, HLA-C-restricted CMV-specific TCR beta clonotypes were dominant, and in two of eight donors the single most frequent clonotype came from this HLA-C-restricted group. In both this cohort and an independent cohort of some 370 donors, the cumulative frequency of public TCR beta family members distinguished carriers of CMV infection plus the relevant HLA type.

This clonotype occurred a few times. The antigen it binds to is not known. No base qualities exist here, and no much larger clone lies one base off it. TCRdb shows the sequencer as Illumina HiSeq 1500. The raw public reads went through TCRdb reprocessing: fastp at Q25, MiXCR clone calling, in-frame beta chains kept. Every CDR3 protein is listed once, alongside the most common genes and DNA of its rows. This sample has approximately 1,000,000 distinct CDR3 sequences in its table, and about a third of those were observed once. Over 12% of the sample is held by the ten biggest clonotypes. Recombination linked TRBV7-9 to TRBJ2-1; a weak D assignment points to TRBD1 (5 bases agree). The clonotype originates from a human donor in good health (CMV status not recorded). Some clones in this sample may be carry-over from other donors' samples. Sample: cultured CD8+ T cells from PBMCs, taken from culture after CMV antigen stimulation. The CDR3 protein is CASSLGGPGHKYNEQFF. The base sequence is TGTGCCAGCAGCTTAGGGGGCCCTGGACACAAGTACAATGAGCAGTTCTTC.